This TCR beta chain was identified during a study of T-cell memory formation after mild COVID-19. Findings and caveats of the study: Clones contracting across day 15 to 85 had a balanced CD4/CD8 profile; later expanding clones leaned CD4+. Within pre-infection memory, some responding clones were found, suggesting cross-reactive memory joined. SARS-CoV-2 specificity was not confirmed for second-wave clones peaking on day 37. The main location of contracting CD4+ clones was CM and EM, and that of contracting CD8+ clones was EMRA.

TCRdb processed the 5' RACE reads anew with MiXCR; each CDR3 protein has one entry. This sample has about 130,000 distinct CDR3 sequences, with approximately 17% found just once. The sample holds a few counts of this clonotype. Its antigen is unknown. The sample consisted of PBMCs or a T cell subset sorted from them (not recorded which). The clonotype comes from a man aged 18-30 years who had mild COVID-19 (a few samples of this study predate the infection). Cell type and time point are not known.

CDR3 sequence: CASSLLTRANEQYF. The CDR3 bases are TGTGCCAGCAGCTTGTTGACCAGGGCGAATGAGCAGTACTTC. The rearrangement links TRBV5-6 to TRBJ2-7, with a possible D match to TRBD1 (5 bases). Germline CDR1 reads SGHDT; CDR2 reads YYEEEE. V lost 1 base and J lost 7, with 15 bases in between. The CDR3 covers 14 residues.